These 10 T cell receptor beta chains originate from one sample sequenced in a study of T cell changes during pregnancy in multiple sclerosis. TCRdb's copy holds only in-frame clones and misses some; the assay was immunoSEQ multiplex PCR. Here the sample spans under 150,000 clones, 95% to 98% being singletons. The source material was peripheral blood, sampled after pregnancy. The receptors were gathered from a female donor with multiple sclerosis, enrolled in a pregnancy study.

Concerning this clone itself: The conserved phenylalanine or tryptophan is not found at the CDR3 terminus, so this likely reflects a read error. No DNA is shown, since the ends of the CDR3 on it are uncertain; the CDR3 is the one TCRdb lists. The V gene is TRBV2, the J gene TRBJ1-2; no DNA check was done on the table's D call, TRBD1. 11 amino acids form the CDR3, both terminal residues included. The germline gives CDR1 SNHLY, CDR2 FYNNEI. The CDR3 is CASSTLPPHQQ.

This clone is a singleton in its sample. CDR3 amino acids: CASSLDWLGQGADTQYF. The CDR3 nucleotides read TGTGCCAGCAGCTTAGATTGGTTGGGACAGGGGGCAGATACGCAGTATTTT. The chain carries TRBV11-2 and TRBJ2-3; 11 bases map to TRBD1. This CDR3 spans 17 amino acids. Germline loops: CDR1 SGHAT, CDR2 FQNNGV. The junction had 6 bases not matched to a gene; V was cut back by 0 bases and J by 4 bases.

This chain connects TRBV9 to TRBJ2-7; 7 nucleotides match TRBD2. The CDR3 runs to 16 residues. Germline lookup yields CDR1 SGDLS and CDR2 YYNGEE. The V segment lost 2 bases and the J segment 2 bases; nucleotides outside the gene matches: 10. CDR3 bases: TGTGCCAGCAGCGTCGGCGGGGGAAGCCCAACCTACGAGCAGTACTTC. This gives the protein CASSVGGGSPTYEQYF.

The chain uses TRBV7-3 and TRBJ1-2, with 11 positions matching TRBD1. This CDR3 has 18 residues. Germline lookup yields CDR1 SGHTA and CDR2 FQGTGA. V lost 5 bases, J lost 8 bases, and 19 bases stayed unmatched. CDR3 region: CASSRSPIIGQGAKGYTF. CDR3 nucleotide sequence: TGTGCCAGCAGCCGTAGCCCAATAATCGGACAGGGGGCGAAAGGCTACACCTTC. Full variable domain (missing parts from reference TRBV7-3 and TRBJ1-2): GAGVSQTPSNKVTEKGKYVELRCDPISGHTALYWYRQSLGQGPEFLIYFQGTGAADDSGLPNDRFFAVRPEGSVSTLKIQRTERGDSAVYLCASSRSPIIGQGAKGYTFGSGTRLTVV.

The chain uses TRBV4-1 and TRBJ2-7; D ambiguous. Trimming cost V 1 base and J 3 bases, with 7 bases left between them. CDR3 length: 13 residues. Germline values: CDR1 MGHRA, CDR2 YSYEKL. CDR3 in amino acids: CASSQAYNYEQYF. The CDR3 coding sequence is TGCGCCAGCAGCCAAGCTTACAACTACGAGCAGTACTTC.

V gene TRBV2 combines with J gene TRBJ1-2; weak D call: TRBD1 (5 bases). There are 13 residues in the CDR3. CDR1 and CDR2 (germline): SNHLY, FYNNEI. The V end lost 7 bases, the J end lost 5 bases, and 14 bases lay between the germline ends. For the CDR3, the DNA is TGTGCCAGCAACCGCGGAGGGACTTATGGCTACACCTTC. Its translation: CASNRGGTYGYTF.

This chain links TRBV30 with TRBJ1-5; the match to TRBD1 covers 9 bases. CDR3 size: 13 residues. After removal of 5 bases from V and 3 bases from J, the junction contained 2 bases not matched to a gene. Looked up from germline, CDR1 is GTSNPN and CDR2 is SVGIG (reference sequence). The CDR3 loop is CAWGTGNNQPQHF. The CDR3 DNA reads as TGTGCCTGGGGGACAGGGAACAATCAGCCCCAGCATTTT.

This clone appeared a single time. The J gene is TRBJ1-1, the V gene TRBV5-1, with 9 bases fitting TRBD1. Trimming at V came to 4 bases and at J to 11 bases, leaving 6 bases not matched to a gene. The germline gives CDR1 SGHRS, CDR2 YFSETQ. The CDR3 is made up of 12 amino acids. The CDR3: CASSPGTGSAFF. The CDR3 region has the DNA TGCGCCAGCAGCCCAGGGACAGGGTCGGCTTTCTTT. Based on the CDR3 plus reference TRBV5-1 and TRBJ1-1, the full variable domain is KAGVTQTPRYLIKTRGQQVTLSCSPISGHRSVSWYQQTPGQGLQFLFEYFSETQRNKGNFPGRFSGRQFSNSRSEMNVSTLELGDSALYLCASSPGTGSAFFGQGTRLTVV.

This chain uses TRBV2 with TRBJ1-2; 7 bases fit TRBD1. In germline, CDR1 is SNHLY, CDR2 FYNNEI. This CDR3 is built from 14 residues. The J segment lost 11 bases and the V segment lost 8 bases, leaving 17 bases of the junction unmatched. The DNA of the CDR3 is TGTGCCAGCTCGTCTGCAACAGGGGTAACAAAATACACCTTC. Translating gives CASSSATGVTKYTF. The whole variable domain, filled in from reference TRBV2 and TRBJ1-2, reads EPEVTQTPSHQVTQMGQEVILRCVPISNHLYFYWYRQILGQKVEFLVSFYNNEISEKSEIFDDQFSVERPDGSNFTLKIRSTKLEDSAMYFCASSSATGVTKYTFGSGTRLTVV.

The chain recombines TRBV19 with TRBJ1-2, with TRBD1 identical over 7 bases. Looked up from germline, CDR1 is LNHDA and CDR2 is SQIVND (reference sequence). V shed 7 bases, J shed 2 bases, and the junction held 7 bases outside the gene matches. The CDR3 has 14 residues. The CDR3 DNA reads TGTGCCAGTAAGAGGGACAGTTCAAACTATGGCTACACCTTC. Translated, it gives CASKRDSSNYGYTF. Using reference TRBV19 and TRBJ1-2 for the parts outside the CDR3, the full variable domain is DGGITQSPKYLFRKEGQNVTLSCEQNLNHDAMYWYRQDPGQGLRLIYYSQIVNDFQKGDIAEGYSVSREKKESFPLTVTSAQKNPTAFYLCASKRDSSNYGYTFGSGTRLTVV.